This TCR beta chain appears in the sequencing data of a study of T cell responses to AZD1222 COVID-19 vaccine. Study-wide results and caveats: Baseline seropositives among AZD1222 recipients totaled only five to seven.

Measured with immunoSEQ multiplex PCR; TCRdb has only the in-frame clones, and not every one. Found here are about 120,000 clones, roughly 88% of them singletons; the top ten hold roughly 3.9%. Germline CDR1 reads SEHNR; CDR2 reads FQNEAQ (reference sequence). The V gene lost 1 base and the J gene lost 1 base, with 4 bases spanning the gap. The CDR3 runs 13 residues. Of note for this clone: As yet, its antigen is unknown.

The TCR comes from an adult in good health. This chain uses TRBV7-9 with TRBJ1-1; D is uncertain. Source: peripheral blood, taken on day 0 of MenACWY control vaccination. CDR3 DNA: TGTGCCAGCAGCTTAGGGACGAACACTGAAGCTTTCTTT. Amino acid sequence: CASSLGTNTEAFF.